This T cell receptor beta chain stems from a study of cytomegalovirus exposure and HLA in healthy donors. In the study overall: A prior study identified 120 million or so unique TCR beta sequences from about 180 million T cells. Samples from HLA-typed donors yielded some 85 million unique TCRs in an early data release.

Findings of the study overall: It was only CMV serostatus that was available as immune exposure information. The later analysis indicated that the majority of CMV-associated TCR beta chains appeared HLA-restricted.

As to this clone: Its antigen remains unidentified.

CDR3 length: 14 amino acids. With V trimmed by 5 bases and J by 6 bases, 9 bases remained unmatched. Germline loops: CDR1 SGHTA, CDR2 FQGNSA. The PCR was carried out with 60 Vbeta primers and 13 Jbeta primers. Measured with immunoSEQ multiplex PCR; TCRdb has only the in-frame clones, and not every one. Of fewer than 200,000 clones listed, approximately 80% are singletons. V and J are TRBV7-2 and TRBJ2-7, with TRBD2 matching over 8 bases. What was sequenced was PBMCs. This TCR came from a woman between 50 and 59 years old in good health and CMV-seropositive. DNA for the CDR3: TGTGCCAGCAGCGCCGCCGGGACTAGACGCGAGCAGTACTTC. Amino acid sequence: CASSAAGTRREQYF.